The 23 T cell receptor beta chains presented below share a single source sample, sequenced in a study of Graves' ophthalmopathy and Graves' hyperthyroidism (dated 2018 in TCRdb). The data were produced on an Illumina HiSeq 2000. TCR beta CDR3 regions were amplified from RNA transcripts for repertoire sequencing. The first round of RT-PCR was done with HTBI primers and the Qiagen OneStep RT-PCR kit, and was followed by a second round of multiplex PCR, then size selection and purification. TCRdb trimmed the raw reads at Q25, called clones with MiXCR and kept productive beta chains. For every CDR3 protein sequence, its rows merge into one entry that carries the most common genes and DNA. This sample lists hundreds of thousands of distinct CDR3 sequences; roughly two fifths were detected once. The ten largest clones take up less than 55% of the sample. The specimen was peripheral blood. The receptors come from an adult man with Graves' ophthalmopathy.

The chain uses TRBV9 and TRBJ2-5, with 9 bases aligning to TRBD2. The V and J ends lost 0 bases and 4 bases, in that order; junction bases with no gene match: 4. Germline V lookup: CDR1 SGDLS, CDR2 YYNGEE. The CDR3 has 15 residues. CDR3 residues: CASSVGPSGTETQYF. DNA for the CDR3: TGTGCCAGCAGCGTAGGCCCTAGCGGGACAGAGACCCAGTACTTC. The full variable domain, rest sourced from reference TRBV9 and TRBJ2-5, is DSGVTQTPKHLITATGQRVTLRCSPRSGDLSVYWYQQSLDQGLQFLIQYYNGEERAKGNILERFSAQQFPDLHSELNLSSLELGDSALYFCASSVGPSGTETQYFGPGTRLLVL.

The chain links TRBV6-6 to TRBJ1-4, with 7 bases aligning to TRBD1. The CDR3 contains 14 residues. V lost 2 bases, J lost 4 bases, and 1 base stayed unmatched. Germline values: CDR1 MNHNY, CDR2 SVGAGI (reference sequence). The CDR3 DNA sequence: TGTGCCAGCAGTTACGGGACAGTTAATGAAAAACTGTTTTTT. It is translated as CASSYGTVNEKLFF.

The rearrangement uses TRBV25-1 and TRBJ2-6; 8 bases line up with TRBD1. V gave up 3 bases and J gave up 3 bases; unmatched junction bases: 4. The CDR3 totals 16 residues. In germline, CDR1 is MGHDK, CDR2 SYGVNS. The CDR3 nucleotides read TGTGCCAGCAGTGATCAGGGGGCTGGTGGGGCCAACGTCCTGACTTTC. This codes for CASSDQGAGGANVLTF.

Comments on this clonotype: Its ends do not fully match the called genes, so a read error is possible. The V call is TRBV10-3, the J call TRBJ1-2; D is possibly TRBD1 (6 bases). Germline V gene sequence: CDR1 ENHRY, CDR2 SYGVKD. There are 14 residues in the CDR3. The CDR3 region is CASSYGGAGYGYTF. For the CDR3, the DNA is TGTGCCAGCAGTTACGGGGGGGCTGGTTATGGCTACACCTTC.

This clonotype was counted once. The chain joins TRBV7-9 to TRBJ2-7; D gene uncertain. This CDR3 has 15 residues. Trimming stripped 1 base from V and 4 bases from J, with 14 bases between. Germline V gene data show CDR1 as SEHNR and CDR2 as FQNEAQ (reference sequence). The CDR3 nucleotides read TGTGCCAGCAGCTTAGAAGTTAGTCCTTATTACGAGCAGTACTTC. The encoded protein is CASSLEVSPYYEQYF.

This clonotype was observed a few times. The CDR3 here is CSAIVQGNTEAFF. CDR3 in DNA: TGCAGTGCTATTGTCCAGGGGAACACTGAAGCTTTCTTT. The V call is TRBV20-1, the J call TRBJ1-1, with D possibly TRBD1 on 5 matching bases. V was shortened by 4 bases and J by 1 base, with 10 bases between the two germline ends. CDR3 size: 13 residues. Germline CDR1 reads DFQATT; CDR2 reads SNEGSKA (reference sequence).

This clonotype was detected only a few times. V gene TRBV6-6 combines with J gene TRBJ1-2; D uncertain. The CDR3 covers 13 residues. Between the trimmed V and J ends, which lost 0 bases and 4 bases, there was a span of 6 bases. Germline-derived CDR1 and CDR2 are MNHNY and SVGAGI (reference sequence). Here the CDR3 reads CASSYSQVYGYTF. In DNA form, the CDR3 reads TGTGCCAGCAGTTACTCACAAGTCTATGGCTACACCTTC.

Of note for this clonotype: The junction and the germline gene differ at one end; a read error may be behind it. The chain couples TRBV7-9 to TRBJ1-2; tentative D call: TRBD1 (6 bases). The length of the CDR3 is 14 residues. Germline V CDR1 and CDR2: SEHNR, FQNEAQ (reference sequence). Here the CDR3 reads CASSLGTANYGYAF. The DNA of the CDR3 is TGTGCCAGCAGCTTAGGGACAGCTAACTATGGCTACGCCTTC.

This clonotype was detected ten times or more. The chain couples TRBV7-9 to TRBJ1-1; perhaps TRBD1 as D (6 bases). Germline V gene lookup returns CDR1 SEHNR and CDR2 FQNEAQ (reference sequence). V lost 0 bases and J lost 4, with 12 bases in between. This CDR3 spans 15 amino acids. CDR3 protein: CASSLAGRTATEAFF. The DNA of the CDR3 is TGTGCCAGCAGCTTAGCGGGGAGGACAGCCACTGAAGCTTTCTTT.

J is TRBJ1-1 and V is TRBV2; D is possibly TRBD1 (5 bases). The CDR3 is 13 amino acids. Per the germline V gene, CDR1 is SNHLY and CDR2 is FYNNEI. Trimming removed 2 bases from V and 8 bases from J, with 12 bases in between. The CDR3 DNA follows: TGTGCCAGCAGTGAACGGGACGGCCGAGAAGCTTTCTTT. It codes for CASSERDGREAFF. Supplemented by reference TRBV2 and TRBJ1-1, the full variable domain reads EPEVTQTPSHQVTQMGQEVILRCVPISNHLYFYWYRQILGQKVEFLVSFYNNEISEKSEIFDDQFSVERPDGSNFTLKIRSTKLEDSAMYFCASSERDGREAFFGQGTRLTVV.

The sample holds many counts of this clonotype. This chain links TRBV2 with TRBJ2-7; possibly TRBD1 for D (6 bases). V lost 6 bases and J lost 6, with 15 bases in between. Germline V gives CDR1 SNHLY, CDR2 FYNNEI. The CDR3 covers 13 residues. Written as DNA, the CDR3 is TGTGCCAGCAGATTGGGGGCGATTGGCGAGCAGTACTTC. Residues: CASRLGAIGEQYF. Full variable domain (outside the CDR3, taken from reference TRBV2 and TRBJ2-7): EPEVTQTPSHQVTQMGQEVILRCVPISNHLYFYWYRQILGQKVEFLVSFYNNEISEKSEIFDDQFSVERPDGSNFTLKIRSTKLEDSAMYFCASRLGAIGEQYFGPGTRLTVT.

This clonotype was picked up a small number of times. This sequence joins TRBV7-3 and TRBJ2-7, with 10 bases identical to TRBD1. The CDR3 sequence is 17 residues long. V lost 6 bases to trimming and J lost 0 bases; unmatched junction nucleotides: 11. CDR1 and CDR2 (germline): SGHTA, FQGTGA. In DNA, the CDR3 is TGTGCCAGCAGTTTCGATCGGACAGGGGGAGTCTCCTACGAGCAGTACTTC. Translated: CASSFDRTGGVSYEQYF. Filled out from reference TRBV7-3 and TRBJ2-7, the complete variable domain reads GAGVSQTPSNKVTEKGKYVELRCDPISGHTALYWYRQSLGQGPEFLIYFQGTGAADDSGLPNDRFFAVRPEGSVSTLKIQRTERGDSAVYLCASSFDRTGGVSYEQYFGPGTRLTVT.

The V and J genes are TRBV2 and TRBJ1-4; D may be TRBD1 (6 bases). The CDR3 is 14 residues long. Germline CDR1 reads SNHLY; CDR2 reads FYNNEI. The germline V and J ends were trimmed by 6 bases and 1 base, with 9 bases remaining between them. The CDR3 is CASRGGGTNEKLFF. The DNA for the CDR3 is TGTGCCAGCAGAGGGGGGGGAACTAATGAAAAACTGTTTTTT.

The chain joins TRBV24-1 to TRBJ1-5; no definite D call. CDR1 is KGHDR and CDR2 is SFDVKD in the germline V gene. V lost 5 bases and J lost 2, with 9 bases in between. CDR3 length: 14 amino acids. This CDR3 reads CATSGHSGNQPQHF. CDR3 sequence (DNA): TGTGCCACCAGTGGCCATTCGGGCAATCAGCCCCAGCATTTT.

This clonotype was seen more than once but under ten times. The rearrangement uses TRBV5-1 and TRBJ1-1; TRBD1 might be the D (5 bases). The CDR3 consists of 14 residues. Germline V gene lookup returns CDR1 SGHRS and CDR2 YFSETQ. With 4 bases removed from V and 3 bases from J, the gap between germline ends came to 13 bases. The CDR3 protein is CASSLGQVDTEAFF. The CDR3 DNA reads TGCGCCAGCAGCCTGGGGCAGGTAGACACTGAAGCTTTCTTT.

Turning to this clonotype: Just one base apart from a much larger clone, this may be a read error. CDR3 nucleotide sequence: TGTGCCAGCAGTCGGACAGAAGACTACACCTTC. This sequence encodes CASSRTEDYTF. The chain joins TRBV2 to TRBJ1-2; D may be TRBD1 (6 bases). The V gene lost 5 bases and the J gene lost 10 bases, with 11 bases spanning the gap. This CDR3 has 11 residues. CDR1 is SNHLY and CDR2 is FYNNEI in the germline V gene.

The rearrangement links TRBV20-1 to TRBJ1-5; D is possibly TRBD1 (5 bases). CDR3 length: 13 residues. Germline values: CDR1 DFQATT, CDR2 SNEGSKA (reference sequence). V was shortened by 0 bases and J by 7 bases, with 10 bases between the two germline ends. CDR3 residues: CSAREGPGQPQHF. Written as DNA, the CDR3 is TGCAGTGCTAGAGAGGGGCCCGGGCAGCCCCAGCATTTT.

In its sample, this clonotype was seen a few times. The rearrangement joins TRBV10-3 to TRBJ2-2; D perhaps matches TRBD2 (6 bases). The CDR3 is made up of 14 amino acids. CDR1 and CDR2 (germline): ENHRY, SYGVKD. The germline V and J ends were trimmed by 7 bases and 0 bases, with 9 bases remaining between them. CDR3 protein: CAITGEANTGELFF. The CDR3 DNA follows: TGTGCCATCACCGGGGAGGCGAACACCGGGGAGCTGTTTTTT.

V is TRBV7-9 and J is TRBJ2-7; D perhaps matches TRBD2 (7 bases). The germline V and J ends were trimmed by 5 bases and 2 bases, with 16 bases remaining between them. The germline V gene has CDR1 SEHNR and CDR2 FQNEAQ (reference sequence). This CDR3 has 15 residues. The DNA for the CDR3 is TGTGCCAGCAGCGCCGGGGCGGGGGCCGCCTACGAGCAGTACTTC. This gives the protein CASSAGAGAAYEQYF.

This clonotype is a singleton in its sample. The CDR3 end shows no conserved phenylalanine or tryptophan, and so a read error is likely. The limits of the CDR3 on the DNA are not certain, so only TCRdb's listed CDR3 is given. This chain links TRBV7-2 with TRBJ1-4; the table's TRBD1 call for D was not verified on the DNA. The CDR3 is 8 residues long, counting both termini. Germline V CDR1 and CDR2: SGHTA, FQGNSA. The CDR3 sequence: CASSPGDY.

This clonotype was seen more than once but under ten times. At one end, the junction sequence differs from germline, possibly due to a read error. The chain couples TRBV10-3 to TRBJ1-4; a possible D gene is TRBD1 (5 bases). The CDR3 has 14 amino acids. CDR1 is ENHRY, CDR2 SYGVKD, per germline. Here the CDR3 DNA reads TGTGCCAGCAGTACTCGGGACGTGGGTGAAAAACTGTTTTTT. Its translation is CASSTRDVGEKLFF.

Comments on this clonotype: One end of the junction does not line up with germline, which may come from a read error. J is TRBJ2-7 and V is TRBV10-2, with D possibly being TRBD2 (5 bases). The CDR3 covers 17 residues. Germline CDR1 reads WSHSY; CDR2 reads SAAADI. The CDR3 is CASSYLVEGISPYEQYF. DNA for the CDR3: TGTGCCAGCAGTTACCTCGTCGAGGGTATTAGTCCCTACGAGCAGTACTTC.

Note on this clonotype: A much bigger clone sits one base away, suggesting this may be a read error. This chain uses TRBV4-1 with TRBJ2-6, with a tentative D call TRBD1 (5 bases). The V gene's germline CDR1 is MGHRA and CDR2 YSYEKL. This CDR3 has 14 residues. The CDR3 region is CASSQRSGANVLIF. In DNA, the CDR3 is TGCGCCAGCAGCCAACGCTCTGGGGCCAACGTCCTGATTTTC.